These 27 T cell receptor beta chains originate from one sample sequenced in a study of OX40 agonist ivuxolimab in advanced cancers. Some clones are missing from TCRdb's copy, which holds only in-frame ones; the method was immunoSEQ multiplex PCR. The sample includes some 130,000 clones, approximately 90% seen only once; the top ten take 1.1%. Sequences were derived from CD4+ or CD8+ T cells sorted from blood, sampled in a trial of the OX40 agonist ivuxolimab. All receptors derive from an adult with an advanced solid tumor such as melanoma, head and neck, liver or kidney cancer.

The chain is built from TRBV19 and TRBJ2-7; 11 nucleotides agree with TRBD1. From germline, CDR1 is LNHDA and CDR2 SQIVND (reference sequence). The CDR3 extends over 16 amino acids. Losses at the gene ends were 4 bases for V and 5 bases for J; bases not matched to a gene: 10. Here the CDR3 reads CASSKTIGQGADEQYF. As DNA, the CDR3 is TGTGCCAGTAGTAAAACTATAGGACAGGGGGCGGACGAGCAGTACTTC.

This clone is a singleton in its sample. This chain links TRBV18 with TRBJ2-1, with D possibly being TRBD2 (5 bases). The CDR3 contains 14 residues. The V gene's germline CDR1 is KGHSH and CDR2 LQKENI. The germline V and J ends were trimmed by 3 bases and 4 bases, with 10 bases remaining between them. The CDR3 loop is CASSPRETYNEQFF. The CDR3 DNA reads TGTGCCAGCTCACCGAGGGAAACTTACAATGAGCAGTTCTTC. Full variable domain (missing parts from reference TRBV18 and TRBJ2-1): NAGVMQNPRHLVRRRGQEARLRCSPMKGHSHVYWYRQLPEEGLKFMVYLQKENIIDESGMPKERFSAEFPKEGPSILRIQQVVRGDSAAYFCASSPRETYNEQFFGPGTRLTVL.

The chain couples TRBV4-3 to TRBJ2-2; D is ambiguous. Per germline, CDR1 LGHNA and CDR2 YSLEER. The CDR3 sequence is 14 residues long. Trimming left V 5 bases short and J 4 bases short, with 11 bases between. CDR3 bases: TGCGCCAGCAGCAACTCCATATCCACCGGGGAGCTGTTTTTT. It yields the protein CASSNSISTGELFF.

This chain connects TRBV19 to TRBJ1-3; 8 bases agree with TRBD1. Unmatched junction bases numbered 7, after V lost 6 bases and J lost 6 bases. The CDR3 covers 14 residues. The germline CDR1 and CDR2 sequences are LNHDA and SQIVND (reference sequence). CDR3 DNA sequence: TGTGCCAGTAGCTCGGGACAGGTTATAAACACCATATATTTT. Translation gives CASSSGQVINTIYF. The variable domain in full, with the rest retrieved from reference TRBV19 and TRBJ1-3, is DGGITQSPKYLFRKEGQNVTLSCEQNLNHDAMYWYRQDPGQGLRLIYYSQIVNDFQKGDIAEGYSVSREKKESFPLTVTSAQKNPTAFYLCASSSGQVINTIYFGEGSWLTVV.

CDR3 sequence: CASSYVGGDEQFF. CDR3 DNA sequence: TGTGCCAGCAGTTACGTTGGCGGGGATGAGCAGTTCTTC. The chain uses TRBV6-5 and TRBJ2-1; maybe TRBD2 (6 bases). Germline V gene lookup returns CDR1 MNHEY and CDR2 SVGAGI. The CDR3 sequence is 13 residues long. V lost 2 bases, J lost 8 bases, and 10 bases lay in between.

There are a few counts of this clone. This sequence joins TRBV11-2 and TRBJ2-7, with 12 bases fitting TRBD2. CDR3 length: 15 residues. Germline lookup yields CDR1 SGHAT and CDR2 FQNNGV. Trimming removed 5 bases from V and 2 bases from J; junction bases left unmatched: 4. The DNA for the CDR3 is TGTGCCAGCAGCGGACTAGCGGGAATGACCTACGAGCAGTACTTC. Protein: CASSGLAGMTYEQYF.

About this clone itself: The sample has other DNA sequences that encode this CDR3 too. V usage is TRBV5-1 and J usage is TRBJ1-4; D perhaps matches TRBD1 (6 bases). V lost 0 bases, J lost 5 bases, and 11 bases lay in between. Germline V lookup: CDR1 SGHRS, CDR2 YFSETQ. This CDR3 comprises 15 residues. CDR3 residues: CASSLVAGANEKLFF. The CDR3 nucleotides are TGCGCCAGCAGCTTGGTCGCAGGGGCGAATGAAAAACTGTTTTTT.

The chain has TRBV28 and TRBJ1-4; no reliable D call. V was trimmed by 6 bases and J by 0 bases, leaving 11 bases between them. The CDR3 is 15 amino acids. CDR1 is MDHEN and CDR2 is SYDVKM in the germline V gene. Here the CDR3 reads CASSPGGTTNEKLFF. The CDR3 bases are TGTGCCAGCAGCCCCGGCGGTACAACTAATGAAAAACTGTTTTTT.

The chain couples TRBV5-6 to TRBJ2-3, with 11 nucleotides matching TRBD2. The V gene's germline CDR1 is SGHDT and CDR2 YYEEEE. CDR3 length: 18 residues. Germline trimming cut 6 bases from V and 0 bases from J; bases unmatched to any gene: 12. CDR3 DNA sequence: TGTGCCAGCACCCTGGGGCTAGCGGGGGGTTCTAGCACAGATACGCAGTATTTT. It is translated as CASTLGLAGGSSTDTQYF.

This sequence joins TRBV13 and TRBJ1-6; D remains unclear. Germline loops: CDR1 PRHDT, CDR2 FYEKMQ (reference sequence). The CDR3 extends over 15 amino acids. The germline V and J ends were trimmed by 3 bases and 9 bases, with 15 bases remaining between them. The CDR3 nucleotides are TGTGCCAGCAGCTTGGGCAGGCTGGTTCTTTCACCCCTCCACTTT. It is translated as CASSLGRLVLSPLHF.

The genes are TRBV28 and TRBJ1-1, with D perhaps TRBD1 (6 bases). Trimming removed 6 bases from V and 1 base from J, with 15 bases in between. CDR1 is MDHEN and CDR2 is SYDVKM in the germline V gene. The CDR3 has 15 amino acids. The CDR3 reads CASSVGGSENTEAFF. CDR3 DNA: TGTGCCAGCAGCGTAGGGGGTAGCGAGAACACTGAAGCTTTCTTT.

The J gene is TRBJ2-1, the V gene TRBV5-1; D is perhaps TRBD1 (5 bases). The CDR3 loop spans 19 amino acids. Trimming shortened V by 1 base and J by 5 bases, and 25 bases separated the two germline ends. The germline gives CDR1 SGHRS, CDR2 YFSETQ. The CDR3 DNA is TGCGCCAGCAGCTTGTTCAGGTTGGCAGACAGTGGGATTCACAATGAGCAGTTCTTC. Encoded protein: CASSLFRLADSGIHNEQFF.

The chain has TRBV5-6 and TRBJ2-5; D is unclear. The DNA end favors TRBJ2-7, so the J call may be wrong. CDR1 is SGHDT, CDR2 YYEEEE, per germline. There are 16 residues in the CDR3. The CDR3 here is CASSLDETGYTYEQYF. As DNA, the CDR3 is TGTGCCAGCAGCTTGGATGAGACCGGATACACCTACGAGCAGTACTTC.

This chain links TRBV5-6 with TRBJ1-2; unclear D gene. Germline V gives CDR1 SGHDT, CDR2 YYEEEE. The V and J ends lost 6 bases and 6 bases respectively, with 12 bases between them. The CDR3 is made up of 12 amino acids. The CDR3 reads CASTRSVNGYTF. The CDR3 DNA reads TGTGCCAGCACCAGGTCGGTGAATGGCTACACCTTC.

J is TRBJ1-2 and V is TRBV6-5; a possible D gene is TRBD1 (5 bases). Per the germline V gene, CDR1 is MNHEY and CDR2 is SVGAGI. The CDR3 totals 12 residues. V lost 7 bases, J lost 8 bases, and 14 bases lay in between. The CDR3 here is CASTDSTRGYTF. The CDR3 DNA follows: TGTGCCAGCACTGACAGTACTAGGGGCTACACCTTC.

This clone appeared a single time. The chain employs TRBV30 and TRBJ2-5, with unresolved D. CDR1 and CDR2 from the germline V gene are GTSNPN and SVGIG (reference sequence). V was shortened by 2 bases and J by 3 bases, with 13 bases between the two germline ends. The CDR3 totals 14 residues. Here the CDR3 reads CAWSPVWPEETQYF. The CDR3, as DNA: TGTGCCTGGAGTCCAGTATGGCCCGAAGAGACCCAGTACTTC.

The chain has TRBV6-1 and TRBJ2-7; 9 nucleotides align to TRBD1. V lost 5 bases and J lost 3; bases outside the gene matches: 5. This CDR3 spans 14 amino acids. Germline V gene lookup returns CDR1 MNHNS and CDR2 SASEGT. The CDR3 sequence is CASSLTGGVYEQYF. DNA of the CDR3: TGTGCCAGCAGTTTGACAGGGGGGGTCTACGAGCAGTACTTC.

A remark on this clone: The same CDR3 arises from other DNA sequences in this sample as well. The chain combines TRBV9 with TRBJ2-5; 7 nucleotides align to TRBD2. The CDR3 is 13 amino acids. Germline-derived CDR1 and CDR2 are SGDLS and YYNGEE. J was trimmed by 5 bases and V by 0 bases; bases with no gene match: 1. The CDR3 region is CASSVVGGETQYF. As DNA, the CDR3 is TGTGCCAGCAGCGTAGTGGGGGGGGAGACCCAGTACTTC. The full variable domain, completed using reference TRBV9 and TRBJ2-5, is DSGVTQTPKHLITATGQRVTLRCSPRSGDLSVYWYQQSLDQGLQFLIQYYNGEERAKGNILERFSAQQFPDLHSELNLSSLELGDSALYFCASSVVGGETQYFGPGTRLLVL.

The chain couples TRBV7-6 to TRBJ2-5; 8 bases align to TRBD1. The CDR3 is 20 amino acids. J was trimmed by 2 bases and V by 5 bases; bases with no gene match: 22. CDR1 SGHVS and CDR2 FNYEAQ come from the germline V gene. The CDR3 sequence: CASSRDPLTLSRTGQETQYF. CDR3 nucleotides: TGTGCCAGCAGCCGGGACCCTTTGACCTTATCGAGGACAGGGCAAGAGACCCAGTACTTC.

The chain joins TRBV12-5 to TRBJ2-7, with 7 bases that match TRBD1. The V gene end was trimmed by 5 bases and the J gene end by 0 bases; junction bases not matched to a gene: 1. There are 13 residues in the CDR3. Germline lookup yields CDR1 LGHNT and CDR2 FRNRAP. As DNA, the CDR3 is TGTGCTAGTGGTGGGACAGTCTCCTACGAGCAGTACTTC. Protein: CASGGTVSYEQYF.

The chain has TRBV4-3 and TRBJ1-2; D perhaps matches TRBD1 (5 bases). V lost 0 bases to trimming and J lost 7 bases, with 21 bases between them. The length of the CDR3 is 17 residues. Germline CDR1 is LGHNA and CDR2 is YSLEER. This chain's CDR3 is CASSQEAVVGTSRGYTF. Written as DNA, the CDR3 is TGCGCCAGCAGCCAAGAAGCTGTTGTAGGGACTTCTCGTGGCTACACCTTC.

V usage is TRBV6-5 and J usage is TRBJ2-1; 7 nucleotides line up with TRBD2. CDR1 is MNHEY and CDR2 is SVGAGI in the germline V gene. This CDR3 has 14 residues. J lost 8 bases, V lost 6 bases, and 10 bases had no gene match. CDR3 bases: TGTGCCAGCAGGCTTACCGGGAGGCGGGATGAGCAGTTCTTC. It translates to CASRLTGRRDEQFF.

This chain joins TRBV5-8 and TRBJ1-2; D gene ambiguous. V lost 6 bases and J 2 bases, leaving 14 bases between the germline ends. Germline assignment: CDR1 SGHTS and CDR2 YDEGEE. The CDR3 spans 14 residues. The CDR3 is CASTPIVSNYGYTF. DNA for the CDR3: TGTGCCAGCACTCCCATCGTTTCCAACTATGGCTACACCTTC.

The V call is TRBV7-2, the J call TRBJ2-3, with D hard to call. The CDR3 spans 14 residues. V gave up 2 bases and J gave up 2 bases, with 8 bases separating them. Germline V gene lookup returns CDR1 SGHTA and CDR2 FQGNSA. The CDR3 is CASSLRRNTDTQYF. The DNA for the CDR3 is TGTGCCAGCAGCTTACGGCGGAACACAGATACGCAGTATTTT.

This chain uses TRBV5-4 with TRBJ2-7; D is unresolved. The CDR3 loop spans 15 amino acids. Trimming pared 4 bases from V and 3 bases from J, leaving 17 bases between. CDR1 is SGHNT, CDR2 YYREEE, per germline (reference sequence). CDR3 in DNA: TGTGCCAGCAGCCCTACCGGCAGCCGATTCTACGAGCAGTACTTC. Its protein product is CASSPTGSRFYEQYF.

This rearrangement joins TRBV25-1 to TRBJ2-1; D not resolved. Germline assignment: CDR1 MGHDK and CDR2 SYGVNS. This CDR3 has 13 residues. V gave up 4 bases and J gave up 4 bases, with 8 bases separating them. The CDR3 sequence: CASSGLRYNEQFF. The CDR3 DNA reads as TGTGCCAGCAGTGGTTTGCGGTACAATGAGCAGTTCTTC.

The CDR3 sequence: CASSSQSDEQFF. For the CDR3, the DNA is TGTGCCAGCAGCTCCCAGAGCGATGAGCAGTTCTTC. The J gene is TRBJ2-1, the V gene TRBV5-4; D call uncertain. The germline V gene has CDR1 SGHNT and CDR2 YYREEE (reference sequence). This CDR3 has 12 residues. V lost 3 bases and J lost 8, with 9 bases in between. The whole variable domain, filled in from reference TRBV5-4 and TRBJ2-1, reads ETGVTQSPTHLIKTRGQQVTLRCSSQSGHNTVSWYQQALGQGPQFIFQYYREEENGRGNFPPRFSGLQFPNYSSELNVNALELDDSALYLCASSSQSDEQFFGPGTRLTVL.